Below are 2 T cell receptor beta chains sequenced from a single sample in a study of blood T cells in healthy people across ages. Combining a sample-barcoded 5' primer with a J-beta primer mix, a second PCR ran for roughly 7 to 12 cycles. One entry per CDR3 protein, called by TCRdb with MiXCR from the 5' RACE reads. Of around 1,000,000 distinct CDR3 sequences listed, approximately 25% were seen once; the top ten hold 0.65% to 0.75%. These data are also associated with another study on T cells of mothers and their children.

The sample taken for sequencing was blood. All receptors derive from a girl aged 2-10 years in good health.

V gene TRBV9 combines with J gene TRBJ2-1; 9 bases agree with TRBD2. The CDR3 is made up of 16 amino acids. CDR1 SGDLS and CDR2 YYNGEE come from the germline V gene. Unmatched junction bases numbered 3, after V lost 2 bases and J lost 0 bases. For the CDR3, the DNA is TGTGCCAGCAGCGTCAGCGGGAGGAGCTCCTACAATGAGCAGTTCTTC. This gives the protein CASSVSGRSSYNEQFF.

The chain has TRBV20-1 and TRBJ1-4; TRBD1 matches 10 bases. This CDR3 comprises 16 residues. The germline V gene has CDR1 DFQATT and CDR2 SNEGSKA (reference sequence). The J segment lost 3 bases and the V segment lost 4 bases, leaving 8 bases of the junction unmatched. In nucleotides, the CDR3 is TGCAGTGCTACCGGGGACAGGGGTAGAGCTAATGAAAAACTGTTTTTT. As protein: CSATGDRGRANEKLFF.